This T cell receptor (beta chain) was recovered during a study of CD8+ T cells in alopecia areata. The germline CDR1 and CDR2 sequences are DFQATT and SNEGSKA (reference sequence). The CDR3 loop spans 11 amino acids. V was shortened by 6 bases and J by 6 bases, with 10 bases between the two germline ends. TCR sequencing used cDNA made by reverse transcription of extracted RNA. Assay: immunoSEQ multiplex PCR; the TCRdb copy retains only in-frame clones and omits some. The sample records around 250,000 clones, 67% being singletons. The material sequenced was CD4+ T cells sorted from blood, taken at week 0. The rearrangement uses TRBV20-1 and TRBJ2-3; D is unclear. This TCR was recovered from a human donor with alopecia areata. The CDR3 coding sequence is TGCAGTGCCGAACGTCTTGATACGCAGTATTTT. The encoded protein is CSAERLDTQYF.